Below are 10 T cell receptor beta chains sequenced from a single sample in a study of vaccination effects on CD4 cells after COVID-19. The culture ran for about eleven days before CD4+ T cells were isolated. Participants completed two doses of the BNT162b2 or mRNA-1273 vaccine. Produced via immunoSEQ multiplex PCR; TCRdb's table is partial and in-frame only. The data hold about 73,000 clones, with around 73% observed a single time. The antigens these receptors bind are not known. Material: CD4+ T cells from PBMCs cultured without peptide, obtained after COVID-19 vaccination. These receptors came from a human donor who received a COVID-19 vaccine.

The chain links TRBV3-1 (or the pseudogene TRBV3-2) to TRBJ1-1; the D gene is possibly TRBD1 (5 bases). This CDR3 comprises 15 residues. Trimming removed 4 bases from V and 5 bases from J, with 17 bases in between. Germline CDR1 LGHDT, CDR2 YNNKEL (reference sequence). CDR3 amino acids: CASSPLHGGRTEAFF. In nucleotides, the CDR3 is TGTGCCAGCAGCCCCCTGCATGGGGGAAGGACTGAAGCTTTCTTT.

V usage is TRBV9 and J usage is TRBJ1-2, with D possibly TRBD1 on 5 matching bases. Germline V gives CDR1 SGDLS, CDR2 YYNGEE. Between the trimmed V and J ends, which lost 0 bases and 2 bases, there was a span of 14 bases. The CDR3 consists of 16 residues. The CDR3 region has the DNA TGTGCCAGCAGCGTAGGGATGCAAGGGGCCAACTATGGCTACACCTTC. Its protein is CASSVGMQGANYGYTF.

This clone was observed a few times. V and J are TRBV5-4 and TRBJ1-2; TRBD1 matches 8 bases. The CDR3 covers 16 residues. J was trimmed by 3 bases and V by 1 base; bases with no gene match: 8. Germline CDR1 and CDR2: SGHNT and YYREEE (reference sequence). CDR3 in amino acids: CASSLNRGALDYGYTF. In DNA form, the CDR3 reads TGTGCCAGCAGCTTGAACAGGGGGGCCCTTGACTATGGCTACACCTTC.

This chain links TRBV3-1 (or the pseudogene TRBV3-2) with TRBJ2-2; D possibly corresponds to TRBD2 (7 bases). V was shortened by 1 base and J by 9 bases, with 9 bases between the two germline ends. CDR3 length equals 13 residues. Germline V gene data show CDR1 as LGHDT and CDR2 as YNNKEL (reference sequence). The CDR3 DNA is TGTGCCAGCAGCCAAGGGGGGGGCCGGGAGCTGTTTTTT. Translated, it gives CASSQGGGRELFF.

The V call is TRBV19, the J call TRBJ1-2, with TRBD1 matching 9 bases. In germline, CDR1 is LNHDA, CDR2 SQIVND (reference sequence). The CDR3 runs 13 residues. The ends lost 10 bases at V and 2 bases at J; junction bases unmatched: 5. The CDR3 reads CAIRGQGNYGYTF. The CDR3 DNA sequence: TGTGCCATCAGGGGACAGGGAAACTATGGCTACACCTTC.

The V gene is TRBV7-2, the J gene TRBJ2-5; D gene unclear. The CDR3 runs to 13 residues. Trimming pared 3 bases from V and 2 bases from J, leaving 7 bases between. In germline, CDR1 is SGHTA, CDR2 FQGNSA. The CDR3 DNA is TGTGCCAGCAGCTTCTTCATTCAAGAGACCCAGTACTTC. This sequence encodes CASSFFIQETQYF.

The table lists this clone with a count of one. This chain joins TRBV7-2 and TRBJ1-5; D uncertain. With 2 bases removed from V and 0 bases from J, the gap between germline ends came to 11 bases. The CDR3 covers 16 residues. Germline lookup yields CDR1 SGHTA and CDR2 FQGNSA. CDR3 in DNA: TGTGCCAGCAGCTTATATGCGTCATATAGCAATCAGCCCCAGCATTTT. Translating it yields CASSLYASYSNQPQHF.

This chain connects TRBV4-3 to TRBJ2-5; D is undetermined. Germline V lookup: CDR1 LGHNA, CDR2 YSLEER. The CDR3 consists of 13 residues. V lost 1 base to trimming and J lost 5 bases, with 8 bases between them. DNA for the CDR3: TGCGCCAGCAGCCAAGGGAAAGGGGAGACCCAGTACTTC. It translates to CASSQGKGETQYF.

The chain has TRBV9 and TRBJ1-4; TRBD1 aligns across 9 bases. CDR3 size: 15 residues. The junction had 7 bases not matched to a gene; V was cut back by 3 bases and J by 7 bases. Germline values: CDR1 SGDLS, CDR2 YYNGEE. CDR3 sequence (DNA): TGTGCCAGCAGCGCACAGGGGGCGCGGGGTGAAAAACTGTTTTTT. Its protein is CASSAQGARGEKLFF.

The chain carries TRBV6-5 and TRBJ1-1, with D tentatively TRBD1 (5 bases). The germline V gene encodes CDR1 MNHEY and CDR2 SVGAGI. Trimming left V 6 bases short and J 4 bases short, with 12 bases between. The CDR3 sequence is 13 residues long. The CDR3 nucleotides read TGTGCCAGCAGCCCCCCCGGGGGCACTGAAGCTTTCTTT. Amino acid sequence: CASSPPGGTEAFF.